The T cell receptor (beta chain) described here comes from a study of prognosis after radiotherapy for stage I lung cancer. TCR beta CDR3 was amplified from genomic DNA by two-round multiplex PCR. Amplification in first-round PCR relied on primers specific to each TRBV and TRBJ gene. TCRdb reprocessed the multiplex PCR reads with MiXCR, giving one entry per CDR3 protein. Of some 13,000 distinct CDR3 sequences listed, around 35% are singletons. Germline values: CDR1 SGHRS, CDR2 YFSETQ. Trimming left V 0 bases short and J 7 bases short, with 7 bases between. The CDR3 totals 12 residues. The chain uses TRBV5-1 and TRBJ1-2; D is undetermined. Sequenced material: PBMCs, taken before or after stereotactic body radiation therapy (not recorded which). This clonotype originated in a donor at least 50 years old with non-small cell lung cancer. The CDR3 sequence is CASSLDVCGYTF. The CDR3 DNA reads as TGCGCCAGCAGCTTGGACGTTTGTGGCTACACCTTC.